These 29 T cell receptor beta chains originate from one sample sequenced in a study of beta chain features in type 1 diabetes. Broader study findings: Moderate yet significant TCRB CDR3 shortening was seen in Type 1 diabetes patients in all four CD4+ subsets.

Sequenced material consisted of expressed TCRB transcripts (all of the isolated RNA was reverse transcribed). Method: immunoSEQ multiplex PCR; TCRdb's copy keeps in-frame clones and lacks some. The table includes about 710,000 clones, roughly an eighth detected once. These receptors lack a known antigen. Material: naive CD4+ T cells from blood. These receptors were taken from a man between 18 and 35 years old with type 1 diabetes.

The V gene is TRBV14, the J gene TRBJ1-2; 7 nucleotides agree with TRBD1. The CDR3 spans 16 residues. CDR1 is SGHDN, CDR2 FVKESK, per germline. Trimming cost V 3 bases and J 8 bases; bases outside gene matches: 15. The CDR3 DNA reads as TGTGCCAGCAGCCATCCCCGGGACAGCGGAGGCCAAGGCTACACCTTC. Translated: CASSHPRDSGGQGYTF.

This clone was counted between two and nine times. The CDR3 DNA follows: TGTGCCAGCAGCCGCGGGGCTAGCGGGGGCTCAGTGGAGACCCAGTACTTC. Translated: CASSRGASGGSVETQYF. The chain has TRBV7-6 and TRBJ2-5; 10 positions match TRBD2. This CDR3 spans 17 amino acids. The V and J ends lost 5 bases and 5 bases, in that order; junction bases with no gene match: 14. The germline gives CDR1 SGHVS, CDR2 FNYEAQ.

Here the CDR3 reads CASSFQDTQYF. The CDR3 DNA reads as TGCGCCAGCAGCTTCCAAGATACGCAGTATTTT. The chain uses TRBV5-1 and TRBJ2-3; D remains unclear. Trimming pared 2 bases from V and 5 bases from J, leaving 3 bases between. This CDR3 has 11 amino acids. Germline CDR1 SGHRS, CDR2 YFSETQ.

This sequence joins TRBV6-5 and TRBJ2-3; the match to TRBD2 covers 12 bases. CDR1 MNHEY and CDR2 SVGAGI come from the germline V gene. This CDR3 has 15 residues. V was pared by 7 bases and J by 6 bases, with 8 bases of the junction left unmatched. CDR3 in DNA: TGTGCCAGCACCCCTCTAGCGGGGGGGGAGGATACGCAGTATTTT. Amino acid sequence: CASTPLAGGEDTQYF.

This clone showed up just a few times. The chain carries TRBV6-5 and TRBJ1-1, with D perhaps TRBD1 (5 bases). V lost 0 bases and J 3 bases, leaving 8 bases between the germline ends. From germline, CDR1 is MNHEY and CDR2 SVGAGI. This CDR3 contains 14 residues. The CDR3 sequence is CASSYSRGDTEAFF. In DNA form, the CDR3 reads TGTGCCAGCAGTTACTCGAGAGGGGACACTGAAGCTTTCTTT.

J is TRBJ2-1 and V is TRBV6-1; D not certain. The ends were cut back, 2 bases at V and 3 bases at J, with 8 bases in the middle. The CDR3 spans 14 residues. Germline CDR1 is MNHNS and CDR2 is SASEGT. The CDR3: CASSEIAFYNEQFF. The CDR3 DNA sequence: TGTGCCAGCAGTGAAATAGCCTTCTACAATGAGCAGTTCTTC.

V gene TRBV30 combines with J gene TRBJ1-5, with D tentatively TRBD1 (6 bases). CDR3 size: 12 residues. Germline CDR1 reads GTSNPN; CDR2 reads SVGIG (reference sequence). V was clipped by 5 bases and J by 4 bases, with 9 bases between them. The CDR3 bases are TGTGCCTGGGGACAGTTAAATCAGCCCCAGCATTTT. The encoded protein is CAWGQLNQPQHF.

This clone came up once. The chain employs TRBV4-1 and TRBJ2-1; a weak D match, TRBD2 (6 bases). CDR3 size: 15 residues. CDR1 and CDR2 (germline): MGHRA, YSYEKL. Trimming removed 4 bases from V and 3 bases from J, with 13 bases in between. The DNA for the CDR3 is TGCGCCAGCAGCCGCCTGGGACTTCTCTACAATGAGCAGTTCTTC. This encodes CASSRLGLLYNEQFF.

This clone was seen a handful of times. This chain links TRBV6-6 with TRBJ2-1, with D tentatively TRBD1 (6 bases). The V gene's germline CDR1 is MNHNY and CDR2 SVGAGI (reference sequence). The CDR3 sequence is 15 residues long. The V end was cut by 7 bases, the J end by 2 bases, with 15 bases between. The CDR3 protein is CASTDLQGPYNEQFF. The CDR3 bases are TGTGCCAGCACCGACCTACAGGGACCCTACAATGAGCAGTTCTTC.

CDR3 nucleotide sequence: TGTGCCAGCAGCTTAAGTGGGACAGTCTCCTACAATGAGCAGTTCTTC. This codes for CASSLSGTVSYNEQFF. V is TRBV7-3 and J is TRBJ2-1; 7 bases match TRBD1. The CDR3 contains 16 residues. Germline V gives CDR1 SGHTA, CDR2 FQGTGA. Germline trimming cut 1 base from V and 0 bases from J; bases unmatched to any gene: 3.

The V gene is TRBV18, the J gene TRBJ2-1; 7 nucleotides line up with TRBD1. CDR3 length: 15 residues. Losses at the gene ends were 3 bases for V and 4 bases for J; bases not matched to a gene: 6. Germline V gives CDR1 KGHSH, CDR2 LQKENI. CDR3 in DNA: TGTGCCAGCTCACCCCGGGCAGGGGGTTACAATGAGCAGTTCTTC. Its protein product is CASSPRAGGYNEQFF.

The chain uses TRBV6-5 and TRBJ2-4; 14 bases are shared with TRBD2. Losses at the gene ends were 4 bases for V and 8 bases for J; bases not matched to a gene: 4. The germline CDR1 and CDR2 sequences are MNHEY and SVGAGI. The CDR3 spans 15 residues. Here the CDR3 reads CASSSGTSGGDIQYF. CDR3 DNA: TGTGCCAGCAGTTCCGGGACTAGCGGGGGTGACATTCAGTACTTC.

This clone was counted a few times. The J gene is TRBJ2-1, the V gene TRBV5-4; no firm D call. V dropped 4 bases and J dropped 3 bases, with 8 bases sitting between them. The CDR3 contains 13 residues. CDR1 and CDR2 from the germline V gene are SGHNT and YYREEE (reference sequence). DNA of the CDR3: TGTGCCAGCAGCCCTAAGGACTACAATGAGCAGTTCTTC. Protein sequence: CASSPKDYNEQFF.

In this sample, this clone turned up a few times. The same CDR3 arises from other DNA sequences in this sample as well. The V gene is TRBV18, the J gene TRBJ1-2; no clear D gene. This CDR3 is 13 amino acids long. CDR1 is KGHSH and CDR2 is LQKENI in the germline V gene. V lost 3 bases and J 5 bases, leaving 10 bases between the germline ends. CDR3 in amino acids: CASSPSEEYGYTF. Written as DNA, the CDR3 is TGTGCCAGCTCACCGAGCGAGGAGTATGGCTACACCTTC.

The genes are TRBV2 and TRBJ2-2, with a tentative D call TRBD2 (6 bases). CDR1 and CDR2 from the germline V gene are SNHLY and FYNNEI. The CDR3 extends over 13 amino acids. V was pared by 6 bases and J by 2 bases, with 7 bases between. The CDR3 region is CASRGGNTGELFF. CDR3 nucleotide sequence: TGTGCCAGCAGGGGGGGAAACACCGGGGAGCTGTTTTTT.

Here the CDR3 reads CASNLIGPANEKLFF. DNA of the CDR3: TGTGCCAGCAACCTGATCGGCCCGGCTAATGAAAAACTGTTTTTT. The J gene is TRBJ1-4, the V gene TRBV7-9; D is undetermined. Germline values: CDR1 SEHNR, CDR2 FQNEAQ (reference sequence). V was pared by 7 bases and J by 3 bases, with 15 bases between. CDR3 length equals 15 residues.

In DNA form, the CDR3 reads TGTGCCTGGAGATACGGCACAGATACGCAGTATTTT. Translating gives CAWRYGTDTQYF. The chain uses TRBV30 and TRBJ2-3; D not resolved. Per the germline V gene, CDR1 is GTSNPN and CDR2 is SVGIG (reference sequence). Between the trimmed V and J ends, which lost 3 bases and 1 base, there was a span of 5 bases. The CDR3 loop spans 12 amino acids.

This clone was counted only a few times. The chain couples TRBV7-9 to TRBJ2-3; 13 positions match TRBD2. The ends lost 5 bases at V and 3 bases at J; junction bases unmatched: 2. The CDR3 is made up of 15 amino acids. The germline V gene encodes CDR1 SEHNR and CDR2 FQNEAQ (reference sequence). CDR3 DNA sequence: TGTGCCAGCAGCCGGACTAGCGGGAGAACAGATACGCAGTATTTT. It yields the protein CASSRTSGRTDTQYF.

This clone has just a few counts. V usage is TRBV11-2 and J usage is TRBJ1-5; D is uncertain. V shed 5 bases and J shed 7 bases, with 12 bases lying between them. The CDR3 runs 13 residues. Germline CDR1 and CDR2: SGHAT and FQNNGV. The CDR3 region has the DNA TGTGCCAGCAGCCCCGGACCCATCCAGCCCCAGCATTTT. Translating gives CASSPGPIQPQHF.

The genes are TRBV30 and TRBJ1-2; possibly TRBD1 for D (6 bases). With 2 bases removed from V and 5 bases from J, the gap between germline ends came to 9 bases. The CDR3 runs 12 residues. Germline CDR1 GTSNPN, CDR2 SVGIG (reference sequence). CDR3 amino acids: CAWSTTGYGYTF. Written as DNA, the CDR3 is TGTGCCTGGAGTACCACAGGGTATGGCTACACCTTC.

This clone was detected only a few times. This chain joins TRBV2 and TRBJ2-1, with D perhaps TRBD2 (5 bases). The CDR3 contains 11 residues. Trimming pared 10 bases from V and 4 bases from J, leaving 8 bases between. Germline CDR1 is SNHLY and CDR2 is FYNNEI. DNA of the CDR3: TGTGCCACCCGGGGATACAATGAGCAGTTCTTC. It codes for CATRGYNEQFF.

V and J are TRBV28 and TRBJ2-7; D possibly matches TRBD1 or TRBD2 (7 bases each). Deletions cut 5 bases from V and 6 bases from J, with 23 bases between. CDR1 and CDR2 from the germline V gene are MDHEN and SYDVKM. The CDR3 runs to 16 residues. As DNA, the CDR3 is TGTGCCAGCAGTCCCGGACAGGCGGGAGCGGTCGGCGAGCAGTACTTC. Its translation is CASSPGQAGAVGEQYF.

This chain joins TRBV21-1 and TRBJ1-6. TRBV21-1 is termed a pseudogene. This CDR3 region has 14 residues. The CDR3 loop reads CASSNSQYNSPLHF. CDR3 in DNA: TGTGCCAGCAGCAACAGCCAGTATAATTCACCCCTCCACTTT.

This clone was counted a few times. The J gene is TRBJ2-5, the V gene TRBV18; the D call may be TRBD1 or TRBD2 (5 bases each). CDR1 and CDR2 from the germline V gene are KGHSH and LQKENI. Trimming took off 7 bases at V and 2 bases at J, with 14 bases between the two ends. The CDR3 is made up of 14 amino acids. Written as DNA, the CDR3 is TGTGCCAGCTGGGGAGCAGGGCGGCAAGAGACCCAGTACTTC. As protein: CASWGAGRQETQYF.

This chain links TRBV25-1 with TRBJ2-5; possibly TRBD2 for D (6 bases). There are 16 residues in the CDR3. Trimming removed 3 bases at V and 7 bases at J, with 21 bases between. Germline values: CDR1 MGHDK, CDR2 SYGVNS. The CDR3 region has the DNA TGTGCCAGCAGTGATGGGCTTGGGACGGACGGGGGGACCCAGTACTTC. It specifies CASSDGLGTDGGTQYF.

The rearrangement joins TRBV5-4 to TRBJ2-5, with D tentatively TRBD1 (5 bases). Germline V gene lookup returns CDR1 SGHNT and CDR2 YYREEE (reference sequence). This CDR3 is built from 16 residues. Trimming took off 4 bases at V and 6 bases at J, with 22 bases between the two ends. The DNA for the CDR3 is TGTGCCAGCAGCGATAGGAGAGATGACCTGGGGCAGACCCAGTACTTC. Amino acid sequence: CASSDRRDDLGQTQYF.

This clone turned up a few times. The chain employs TRBV25-1 and TRBJ2-5; D unresolved. CDR1 is MGHDK and CDR2 is SYGVNS in the germline V gene. There are 13 residues in the CDR3. Trimming stripped 7 bases from V and 5 bases from J, with 14 bases between. The CDR3 loop reads CASTFGYWETQYF. The CDR3 DNA reads as TGTGCCAGCACTTTCGGGTATTGGGAGACCCAGTACTTC.

This clone showed up just a few times. The rearrangement links TRBV28 to TRBJ1-5, with 8 bases that match TRBD1. Germline V lookup: CDR1 MDHEN, CDR2 SYDVKM. The CDR3 length is 15 residues. Trimming cost V 6 bases and J 2 bases; bases outside gene matches: 6. CDR3 DNA: TGTGCCAGCAGAACCTCAGGGGGCGGCAATCAGCCCCAGCATTTT. It specifies CASRTSGGGNQPQHF.

J is TRBJ2-3 and V is TRBV7-2; D uncertain. The V end lost 1 base, the J end lost 2 bases, and 7 bases lay between the germline ends. Germline loops: CDR1 SGHTA, CDR2 FQGNSA. CDR3 length: 14 amino acids. The CDR3 spells CASSLGAFTDTQYF. CDR3 in DNA: TGTGCCAGCAGCTTAGGAGCATTCACAGATACGCAGTATTTT.